Listed here is a single TCR beta chain. Its antigen is still unknown. The PCR made use of 60 Vbeta and 13 Jbeta primers. TCRdb's table, derived via immunoSEQ multiplex PCR, lists solely in-frame clones and lacks some. In the table there are about 210,000 clones, 75% to 90% of which are singletons. These data come from a study of cytomegalovirus exposure and HLA in healthy donors. Study results and caveats: TCR beta V- and J-gene trimming, according to a later analysis, was linked to a missense DCLRE1C variant. Around 160 TCR beta chains were listed as cytomegalovirus-associated. Diagnosis of cytomegalovirus status made by the classifier reportedly showed high specificity and sensitivity. Prior analysis indicated that the majority of TCR beta V segments exhibited productivity approximately 90% or approximately 30% of the time.

Germline values: CDR1 WSHSY, CDR2 SAAADI. Trimming left V 10 bases short and J 6 bases short, with 22 bases between. The CDR3 totals 15 residues. The clonotype comes from a woman younger than 45 in good health and CMV-seronegative. What was sequenced was PBMCs. The chain joins TRBV10-2 to TRBJ2-1, with D perhaps TRBD2 (6 bases). CDR3 protein: CAISEGGPKANEQFF. The CDR3 coding sequence is TGCGCCATCTCAGAGGGAGGTCCCAAGGCCAATGAGCAGTTCTTC.